This TCR beta chain is from a study of human T cells and chemical hapten exposure. Study summary: Doses of diphenylcyclopropenone went to the patients' scalps weekly throughout the roughly 24-week study.

The time point here: pre-sensitization, week 0. Treatment indicated: therapeutic diphenylcyclopropenone sensitization with weekly scalp DPC. Sequencing started from total RNA isolated from unfractionated whole blood. Individual cDNA molecules in this library carried unique molecular identifiers. MiXCR, applied by TCRdb to the RACE reads, yields one record per CDR3 protein. The data hold over 300,000 distinct CDR3 sequences, with 4.5% to 6% observed a single time. CDR1 is SGHRS and CDR2 is YFSETQ in the germline V gene. Trimming shortened V by 4 bases and J by 7 bases, and 12 bases separated the two germline ends. This CDR3 spans 14 amino acids. Study-wide findings and caveats: TCRs above 1 in 1000 frequency did not change with DPC sensitization.

This clonotype showed up just a few times. The antigen remains undetermined. The chain has TRBV5-1 and TRBJ1-6, with a possible D match to TRBD1 (5 bases). The clonotype originates from a woman in her fifties or sixties with alopecia areata. Some clones in this sample may be carry-over from other donors' samples. The sequenced sample was whole blood, obtained in connection with sensitization to the hapten diphenylcyclopropenone (DPC). In nucleotides, the CDR3 is TGCGCCAGCAGCCAAGGGGCGGGAAATTCACCCCTCCACTTT. It is translated as CASSQGAGNSPLHF.